A single sample gave rise to the 25 T cell receptor beta chains below, sequenced in a study of OX40 agonist ivuxolimab in advanced cancers. TCRdb's table, derived via immunoSEQ multiplex PCR, lists solely in-frame clones and lacks some. This sample has about 73,000 clones, with about 93% found just once. Source: CD4+ or CD8+ T cells sorted from blood, taken in a trial of the OX40 agonist ivuxolimab. The origin of the receptors is an adult with an advanced solid tumor such as melanoma, head and neck, liver or kidney cancer.

The rearrangement links TRBV5-8 to TRBJ1-5; 7 bases map to TRBD1. Germline CDR1 SGHTS, CDR2 YDEGEE. The CDR3 length is 15 residues. V shed 1 base and J 0 bases; nucleotides not matched to a gene: 1. CDR3 DNA sequence: TGTGCCAGCAGCTTGACAGGGGCTAGCAATCAGCCCCAGCATTTT. It codes for CASSLTGASNQPQHF.

V is TRBV15 and J is TRBJ1-5; D call uncertain. With 4 bases removed from V and 1 base from J, the gap between germline ends came to 14 bases. There are 16 residues in the CDR3. Germline V lookup: CDR1 LNHNV, CDR2 YYDKDF (reference sequence). CDR3 region: CATSTSGLESNQPQHF. The CDR3, as DNA: TGTGCCACCAGCACCTCCGGACTGGAAAGCAATCAGCCCCAGCATTTT.

The chain recombines TRBV5-1 with TRBJ1-2; D not certain. With 1 base removed from V and 8 bases from J, the gap between germline ends came to 12 bases. Germline V gives CDR1 SGHRS, CDR2 YFSETQ. This CDR3 spans 13 amino acids. The CDR3 region is CASSLSGGEGYTF. CDR3 nucleotide sequence: TGCGCCAGCAGCTTGTCTGGCGGGGAGGGCTACACCTTC.

The gene calls are TRBV18 and TRBJ2-1; either TRBD1 or TRBD2 may fit D (5 bases each). Germline V CDR1 and CDR2: KGHSH, LQKENI. There are 15 residues in the CDR3. Between the trimmed V and J ends, which lost 6 bases and 0 bases, there was a span of 12 bases. Here the CDR3 reads CASSATGPSYNEQFF. The CDR3 region has the DNA TGTGCCAGCTCTGCCACGGGACCCTCCTACAATGAGCAGTTCTTC.

V usage is TRBV5-6 and J usage is TRBJ1-5, with 8 bases identical to TRBD1. Germline trimming cut 0 bases from V and 6 bases from J; bases unmatched to any gene: 5. Germline values: CDR1 SGHDT, CDR2 YYEEEE. The CDR3 runs to 15 residues. The CDR3 loop reads CASSLGQGASQPQHF. The DNA for the CDR3 is TGTGCCAGCAGCTTGGGGCAGGGGGCTAGTCAGCCCCAGCATTTT.

This clone was recorded once. The chain combines TRBV30 with TRBJ2-1; the match to TRBD1 covers 9 bases. V gave up 0 bases and J gave up 6 bases; unmatched junction bases: 3. This CDR3 spans 14 amino acids. Per germline, CDR1 GTSNPN and CDR2 SVGIG (reference sequence). The CDR3 loop is CAWSVGTGFNEQFF. CDR3 sequence (DNA): TGTGCCTGGAGTGTGGGGACAGGGTTCAATGAGCAGTTCTTC.

The chain uses TRBV30 and TRBJ1-6; D remains unclear. The CDR3 runs to 14 residues. Germline V gene sequence: CDR1 GTSNPN, CDR2 SVGIG (reference sequence). V dropped 4 bases and J dropped 5 bases, with 12 bases sitting between them. The CDR3 sequence: CAWKLNLDNSPLHF. CDR3 sequence (DNA): TGTGCCTGGAAATTAAATCTGGATAATTCACCCCTCCACTTT.

The V call is TRBV6-1, the J call TRBJ2-7, with D possibly being TRBD1 or TRBD2 (5 bases each). The CDR3 consists of 14 residues. The V end was cut by 5 bases, the J end by 4 bases, with 15 bases between. Per germline, CDR1 MNHNS and CDR2 SASEGT. CDR3 in DNA: TGTGCCAGCAGTTTGACGGGACGGCTGTACGAGCAGTACTTC. Translated: CASSLTGRLYEQYF.

This chain joins TRBV29-1 and TRBJ2-1; 12 bases match TRBD2. The CDR3 is made up of 13 amino acids. V was pared by 5 bases and J by 9 bases, with 5 bases of the junction left unmatched. The germline gives CDR1 SQVTM, CDR2 ANQGSEA. CDR3 sequence reads: CSVLLAGGGEQFF. CDR3 bases: TGCAGCGTTTTACTAGCGGGAGGCGGTGAGCAGTTCTTC.

The chain carries TRBV30 and TRBJ2-7; D is ambiguous. This CDR3 has 12 amino acids. The germline V gene encodes CDR1 GTSNPN and CDR2 SVGIG (reference sequence). Between the trimmed V and J ends, which lost 1 base and 4 bases, there was a span of 8 bases. This CDR3 reads CAWSGQAYEQYF. CDR3 in DNA: TGTGCCTGGAGTGGGCAGGCTTACGAGCAGTACTTC.

V gene TRBV6-6 combines with J gene TRBJ1-2; 10 bases align to TRBD1. The V and J ends lost 8 bases and 11 bases, in that order; junction bases with no gene match: 17. Per the germline V gene, CDR1 is MNHNY and CDR2 is SVGAGI (reference sequence). The CDR3 covers 15 residues. CDR3 in DNA: TGTGCCAGCCTATTGACCAATCCGGGACAGGGGCCTTACACCTTC. Protein: CASLLTNPGQGPYTF.

V is TRBV30 and J is TRBJ2-7; D is undetermined. Per the germline V gene, CDR1 is GTSNPN and CDR2 is SVGIG (reference sequence). CDR3 length: 14 amino acids. V was cut by 3 bases and J by 3 bases, with 15 bases left in between. CDR3 DNA sequence: TGTGCCTGGAGAGCCAATACCGGCTACTACGAGCAGTACTTC. This sequence encodes CAWRANTGYYEQYF.

This chain links TRBV30 with TRBJ1-2; D call uncertain. The germline CDR1 and CDR2 sequences are GTSNPN and SVGIG (reference sequence). The V gene lost 2 bases and the J gene lost 8 bases, with 12 bases spanning the gap. This CDR3 is 12 amino acids long. The CDR3 nucleotides are TGTGCCTGGAGTTCTCGGACCTGGGGCTACACCTTC. Its protein is CAWSSRTWGYTF.

This CDR3 reads CASSIGHGPGNTIYF. CDR3 DNA sequence: TGTGCCAGTAGTATAGGGCACGGACCTGGAAACACCATATATTTT. This chain links TRBV19 with TRBJ1-3; D unclear. This CDR3 has 15 amino acids. Trimming pared 1 base from V and 2 bases from J, leaving 9 bases between. Germline CDR1 LNHDA, CDR2 SQIVND (reference sequence).

V usage is TRBV13 and J usage is TRBJ2-1, with TRBD2 as a possible D gene (6 bases). The germline V and J ends were trimmed by 5 bases and 0 bases, with 17 bases remaining between them. The CDR3 spans 17 residues. Per germline, CDR1 PRHDT and CDR2 FYEKMQ (reference sequence). Here the CDR3 DNA reads TGTGCCAGCAGCACCCGGGGGACTTCCAGCTCCTACAATGAGCAGTTCTTC. The encoded protein is CASSTRGTSSSYNEQFF.

This clone was recorded once. This chain connects TRBV11-2 to TRBJ1-2; D possibly corresponds to TRBD1 (5 bases). CDR3 length equals 14 residues. Trimming shortened V by 3 bases and J by 2 bases, and 10 bases separated the two germline ends. Looked up from germline, CDR1 is SGHAT and CDR2 is FQNNGV. The CDR3 DNA reads TGTGCCAGCAGCTTCCCCGGGGCCAACTATGGCTACACCTTC. Its protein product is CASSFPGANYGYTF.

V and J are TRBV6-5 and TRBJ2-7; D gene unclear. With 11 bases removed from V and 3 bases from J, the gap between germline ends came to 20 bases. From germline, CDR1 is MNHEY and CDR2 SVGAGI. This CDR3 spans 14 amino acids. In DNA form, the CDR3 reads TGTGCCGTGCAAGGGTCGGCTACAAGCTACGAGCAGTACTTC. This gives the protein CAVQGSATSYEQYF.

This clone was seen once. The chain uses TRBV10-3 and TRBJ2-5, with a tentative D call TRBD2 (6 bases). The V end was cut by 6 bases, the J end by 1 base, with 15 bases between. The germline gives CDR1 ENHRY, CDR2 SYGVKD. The CDR3 length is 15 residues. The CDR3 loop is CAISREKLPQETQYF. The DNA of the CDR3 is TGTGCCATCAGCCGGGAGAAACTACCCCAAGAGACCCAGTACTTC.

The chain has TRBV9 and TRBJ2-3; D perhaps matches TRBD2 (6 bases). Per the germline V gene, CDR1 is SGDLS and CDR2 is YYNGEE. CDR3 length: 16 residues. V lost 0 bases and J 4 bases, leaving 15 bases between the germline ends. CDR3 amino acids: CASSVGGGVGSDTQYF. The CDR3, as DNA: TGTGCCAGCAGCGTAGGAGGCGGGGTAGGGTCAGATACGCAGTATTTT.

The rearrangement joins TRBV6-6 to TRBJ2-3; tentatively, D is TRBD1 or TRBD2 (5 bases each). Trimming left V 2 bases short and J 2 bases short, with 8 bases between. In germline, CDR1 is MNHNY, CDR2 SVGAGI (reference sequence). The CDR3 covers 14 residues. The CDR3 loop reads CASSYGGPTDTQYF. DNA for the CDR3: TGTGCCAGCAGTTACGGGGGACCCACAGATACGCAGTATTTT.

The genes are TRBV19 and TRBJ2-1, with 11 nucleotides matching TRBD2. This CDR3 region has 16 residues. From germline, CDR1 is LNHDA and CDR2 SQIVND (reference sequence). V trimming: 5 bases; J trimming: 8 bases; junction bases outside the gene matches: 11. This chain's CDR3 is CASSWNRLAGRDEQFF. The CDR3 bases are TGTGCCAGTAGTTGGAACCGACTAGCGGGGAGGGATGAGCAGTTCTTC.

V is TRBV30 and J is TRBJ2-7; a possible D gene is TRBD1 (5 bases). Per germline, CDR1 GTSNPN and CDR2 SVGIG (reference sequence). This CDR3 region has 14 residues. V lost 0 bases to trimming and J lost 2 bases, with 11 bases between them. CDR3 nucleotide sequence: TGTGCCTGGAGTGTAGGGGTCCGAACCTACGAGCAGTACTTC. It translates to CAWSVGVRTYEQYF.

The chain couples TRBV19 to TRBJ2-3; possible D gene TRBD2, 5 bases. From germline, CDR1 is LNHDA and CDR2 SQIVND (reference sequence). This CDR3 is 12 amino acids long. Trimming stripped 4 bases from V and 4 bases from J, with 6 bases between. The CDR3 nucleotides read TGTGCCAGTAGTAGAGGGTCAGATACGCAGTATTTT. Translation: CASSRGSDTQYF.

This clone was picked up one time. This chain joins TRBV4-2 and TRBJ2-7; TRBD2 aligns across 11 bases. Germline CDR1 LGHNA, CDR2 YNFKEQ. This CDR3 has 17 residues. V shed 1 base and J 2 bases; nucleotides not matched to a gene: 7. CDR3 loop: CASSQADGLAGAYEQYF. CDR3 in DNA: TGTGCCAGCAGCCAAGCTGACGGACTAGCGGGTGCCTACGAGCAGTACTTC.

This clone has a handful of counts. The genes are TRBV6-5 and TRBJ2-1, with D hard to call. The CDR3 contains 16 residues. V shed 0 bases and J shed 5 bases, with 14 bases lying between them. The V gene's germline CDR1 is MNHEY and CDR2 SVGAGI. CDR3 sequence reads: CASSYSYGLLNNEQFF. As DNA, the CDR3 is TGTGCCAGCAGTTACTCGTACGGCCTGCTTAACAATGAGCAGTTCTTC.